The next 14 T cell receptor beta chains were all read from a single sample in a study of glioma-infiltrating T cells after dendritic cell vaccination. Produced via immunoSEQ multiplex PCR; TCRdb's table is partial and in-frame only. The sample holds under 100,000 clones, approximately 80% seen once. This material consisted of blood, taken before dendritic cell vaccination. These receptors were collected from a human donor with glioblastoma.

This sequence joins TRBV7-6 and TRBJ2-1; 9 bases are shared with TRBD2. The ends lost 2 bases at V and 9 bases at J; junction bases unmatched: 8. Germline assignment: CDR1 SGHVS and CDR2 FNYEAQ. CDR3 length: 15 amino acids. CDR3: CASSLQLAGLGEQFF. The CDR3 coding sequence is TGTGCCAGCAGCTTACAACTAGCGGGTCTAGGTGAGCAGTTCTTC.

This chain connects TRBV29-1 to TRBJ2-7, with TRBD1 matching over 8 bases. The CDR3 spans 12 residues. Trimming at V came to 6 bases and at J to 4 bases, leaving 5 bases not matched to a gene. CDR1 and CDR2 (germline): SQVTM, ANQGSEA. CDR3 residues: CSVGQGLYEQYF. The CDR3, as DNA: TGCAGCGTCGGACAGGGTTTGTACGAGCAGTACTTC.

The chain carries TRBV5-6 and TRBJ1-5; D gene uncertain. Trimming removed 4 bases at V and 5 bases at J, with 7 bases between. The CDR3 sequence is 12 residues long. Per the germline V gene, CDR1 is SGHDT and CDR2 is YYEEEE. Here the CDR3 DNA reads TGTGCCAGCAGCCCCAGTTATCAGCCCCAGCATTTT. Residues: CASSPSYQPQHF. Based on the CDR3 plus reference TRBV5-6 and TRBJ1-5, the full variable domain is DAGVTQSPTHLIKTRGQQVTLRCSPKSGHDTVSWYQQALGQGPQFIFQYYEEEERQRGNFPDRFSGHQFPNYSSELNVNALLLGDSALYLCASSPSYQPQHFGDGTRLSIL.

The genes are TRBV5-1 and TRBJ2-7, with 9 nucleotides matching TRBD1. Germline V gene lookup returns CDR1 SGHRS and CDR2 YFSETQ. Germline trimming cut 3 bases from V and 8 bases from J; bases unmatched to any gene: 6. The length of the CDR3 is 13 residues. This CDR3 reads CASSSPDRGKQYF. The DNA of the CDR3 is TGCGCCAGCAGCTCTCCGGACAGGGGCAAGCAGTACTTC.

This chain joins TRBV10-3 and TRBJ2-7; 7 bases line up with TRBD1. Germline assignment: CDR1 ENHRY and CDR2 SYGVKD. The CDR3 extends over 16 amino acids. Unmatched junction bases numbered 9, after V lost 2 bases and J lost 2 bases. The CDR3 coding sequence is TGTGCCATCAGTGAGATTGGGGACAGTATCGCCTACGAGCAGTACTTC. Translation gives CAISEIGDSIAYEQYF.

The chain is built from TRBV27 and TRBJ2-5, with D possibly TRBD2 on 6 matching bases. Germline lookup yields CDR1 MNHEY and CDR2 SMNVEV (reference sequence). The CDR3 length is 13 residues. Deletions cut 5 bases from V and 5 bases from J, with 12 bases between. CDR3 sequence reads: CASSGGVRETQYF. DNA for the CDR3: TGTGCCAGCAGTGGAGGGGTGAGGGAGACCCAGTACTTC.

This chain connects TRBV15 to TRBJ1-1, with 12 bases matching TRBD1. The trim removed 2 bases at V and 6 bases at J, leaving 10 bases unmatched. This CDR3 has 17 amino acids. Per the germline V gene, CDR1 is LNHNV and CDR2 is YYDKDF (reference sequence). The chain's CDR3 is CATSRLSGTGGIAEAFF. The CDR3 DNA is TGTGCCACCAGCAGACTTTCGGGGACAGGGGGCATCGCTGAAGCTTTCTTT.

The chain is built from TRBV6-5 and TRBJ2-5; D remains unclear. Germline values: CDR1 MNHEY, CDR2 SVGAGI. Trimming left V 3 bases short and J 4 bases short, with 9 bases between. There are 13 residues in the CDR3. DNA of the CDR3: TGTGCCAGCAGTTATGGGCTGGGAGAGACCCAGTACTTC. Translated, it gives CASSYGLGETQYF.

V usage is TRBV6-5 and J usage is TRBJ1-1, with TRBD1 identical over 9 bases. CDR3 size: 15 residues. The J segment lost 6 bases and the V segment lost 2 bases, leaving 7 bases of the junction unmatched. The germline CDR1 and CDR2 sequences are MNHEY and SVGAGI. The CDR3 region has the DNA TGTGCCAGCAGTTACACCGGGACAGGGCCCGCTGAAGCTTTCTTT. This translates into CASSYTGTGPAEAFF.

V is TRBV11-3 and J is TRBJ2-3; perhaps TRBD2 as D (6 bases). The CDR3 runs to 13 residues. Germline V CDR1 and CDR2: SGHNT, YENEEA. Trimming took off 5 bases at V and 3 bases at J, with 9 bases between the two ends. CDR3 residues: CASSTGETDTQYF. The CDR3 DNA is TGTGCCAGCAGCACGGGGGAGACAGATACGCAGTATTTT. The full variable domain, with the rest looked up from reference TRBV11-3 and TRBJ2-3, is EAGVVQSPRYKIIEKKQPVAFWCNPISGHNTLYWYLQNLGQGPELLIRYENEEAVDDSQLPKDRFSAERLKGVDSTLKIQPAELGDSAVYLCASSTGETDTQYFGPGTRLTVL.

In nucleotides, the CDR3 is TGTGCCAGCAGTTACGGGGTCCGGGCAGCTAACTATGGCTACACCTTC. Translating it yields CASSYGVRAANYGYTF. The chain is built from TRBV28 and TRBJ1-2; no clear D. The CDR3 extends over 16 amino acids. Germline values: CDR1 MDHEN, CDR2 SYDVKM. Trimming took off 4 bases at V and 0 bases at J, with 15 bases between the two ends.

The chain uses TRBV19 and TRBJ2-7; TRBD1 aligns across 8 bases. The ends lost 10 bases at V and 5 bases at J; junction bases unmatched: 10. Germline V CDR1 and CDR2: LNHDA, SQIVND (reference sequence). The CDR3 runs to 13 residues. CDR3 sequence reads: CATTGDRLHEQYF. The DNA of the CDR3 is TGTGCCACCACTGGGGACAGGCTCCACGAGCAGTACTTC.

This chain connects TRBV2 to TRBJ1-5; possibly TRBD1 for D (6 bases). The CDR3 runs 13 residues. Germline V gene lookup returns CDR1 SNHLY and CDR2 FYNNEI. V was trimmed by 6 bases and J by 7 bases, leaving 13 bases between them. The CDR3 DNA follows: TGTGCCAGCAGCCCCCAGGGGTCCCAGCCCCAGCATTTT. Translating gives CASSPQGSQPQHF.

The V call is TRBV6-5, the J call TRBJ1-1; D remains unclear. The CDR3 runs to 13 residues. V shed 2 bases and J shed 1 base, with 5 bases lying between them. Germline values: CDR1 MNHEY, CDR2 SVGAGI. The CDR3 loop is CASSYGGNTEAFF. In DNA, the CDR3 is TGTGCCAGCAGTTACGGAGGGAACACTGAAGCTTTCTTT.